The 12 T cell receptor beta chains reported below all come from one sample, sequenced in a study of cytomegalovirus exposure and HLA in healthy donors (dated by TCRdb to 2017 to 2019). Receptor amplification or capture employed the immunoSEQ multiplex PCR assay. The multiplex PCR relied on a mix of 60 forward primers for TCR Vbeta segments and 13 reverse primers for TCR Jbeta segments. Entries here come from immuneACCESS through TCRdb and include only in-frame sequences with V and J called. Some clones fail to appear in such tables; in the studies checked, an unresolved V gene covers under half of the shortfall, and the cause of the remainder is unknown. This sample has over 150,000 clones in its table, and around 77% of those were observed once. The ten largest clones take up just under 3% of the sample. Sequencing was carried out using PBMCs. Source of these receptors: a woman aged 25 to 39 in good health and CMV-seronegative.

CDR3 amino acids: CASSEWDRAYEQYF. The CDR3, as DNA: TGTGCCAGCAGTGAATGGGACAGAGCCTACGAGCAGTACTTC. The chain combines TRBV2 with TRBJ2-7, with 7 bases aligning to TRBD1. CDR3 length: 14 amino acids. J lost 2 bases, V lost 2 bases, and 3 bases had no gene match. CDR1 and CDR2 from the germline V gene are SNHLY and FYNNEI.

The chain recombines TRBV5-6 with TRBJ2-5; a weak D match, TRBD1 (5 bases). Trimming removed 0 bases at V and 4 bases at J, with 7 bases between. From germline, CDR1 is SGHDT and CDR2 YYEEEE. The CDR3 contains 13 residues. The CDR3 bases are TGTGCCAGCAGCTTGGGCAGGGCAGAGACCCAGTACTTC. It encodes CASSLGRAETQYF.

The V call is TRBV19, the J call TRBJ2-1; 8 bases are a match to TRBD2. The CDR3 spans 16 residues. Per the germline V gene, CDR1 is LNHDA and CDR2 is SQIVND (reference sequence). After removal of 7 bases from V and 2 bases from J, the junction contained 10 bases not matched to a gene. CDR3 in amino acids: CASKPEGLAAYNEQFF. The CDR3 region has the DNA TGTGCCAGTAAGCCTGAAGGACTAGCCGCCTACAATGAGCAGTTCTTC. The whole variable domain, filled in from reference TRBV19 and TRBJ2-1, reads DGGITQSPKYLFRKEGQNVTLSCEQNLNHDAMYWYRQDPGQGLRLIYYSQIVNDFQKGDIAEGYSVSREKKESFPLTVTSAQKNPTAFYLCASKPEGLAAYNEQFFGPGTRLTVL.

The chain uses TRBV28 and TRBJ1-1; D perhaps matches TRBD1 (5 bases). Per the germline V gene, CDR1 is MDHEN and CDR2 is SYDVKM. V dropped 3 bases and J dropped 4 bases, with 9 bases sitting between them. CDR3 size: 13 residues. The CDR3 here is CASSFGGVTEAFF. The CDR3 DNA sequence: TGTGCCAGCAGTTTCGGGGGAGTCACTGAAGCTTTCTTT.

This chain connects TRBV6-4 to TRBJ2-1; 8 bases agree with TRBD2. This CDR3 comprises 15 residues. J gave up 5 bases and V 2 bases, and 5 bases lay outside the gene matches. CDR1 MRHNA and CDR2 SNTAGT come from the germline V gene. The chain's CDR3 is CASSDRAGDNNEQFF. For the CDR3, the DNA is TGTGCCAGCAGTGACAGAGCGGGGGATAACAATGAGCAGTTCTTC.

This sequence joins TRBV7-9 and TRBJ2-1; tentative D call: TRBD2 (6 bases). Germline V gene lookup returns CDR1 SEHNR and CDR2 FQNEAQ (reference sequence). This CDR3 comprises 13 residues. Trimming stripped 8 bases from V and 9 bases from J, with 17 bases between. CDR3 nucleotide sequence: TGTGCCAGCCTTCATGTGGCGGGACCTGAGCAGTTCTTC. As protein: CASLHVAGPEQFF.

The chain carries TRBV5-1 and TRBJ1-1, with D possibly being TRBD1 (6 bases). Trimming removed 4 bases from V and 1 base from J, with 8 bases in between. The CDR3 runs to 13 residues. Germline V gives CDR1 SGHRS, CDR2 YFSETQ. The CDR3: CASSQDRNTEAFF. The CDR3 DNA reads TGCGCCAGCAGCCAGGACAGGAACACTGAAGCTTTCTTT.

The chain is built from TRBV19 and TRBJ1-2; a possible D gene is TRBD1 (5 bases). This CDR3 contains 14 residues. V lost 5 bases, J lost 3 bases, and 13 bases lay in between. Germline loops: CDR1 LNHDA, CDR2 SQIVND (reference sequence). CDR3 nucleotides: TGTGCCAGTAGTCCTCCCTCGGGGGACTATGGCTACACCTTC. Protein product: CASSPPSGDYGYTF. Using reference TRBV19 and TRBJ1-2 for the parts outside the CDR3, the full variable domain is DGGITQSPKYLFRKEGQNVTLSCEQNLNHDAMYWYRQDPGQGLRLIYYSQIVNDFQKGDIAEGYSVSREKKESFPLTVTSAQKNPTAFYLCASSPPSGDYGYTFGSGTRLTVV.

The chain uses TRBV12-5 and TRBJ2-7, with 7 positions matching TRBD1. This CDR3 contains 13 residues. The J segment lost 2 bases and the V segment lost 6 bases, leaving 4 bases of the junction unmatched. Germline CDR1 reads LGHNT; CDR2 reads FRNRAP. CDR3 amino acids: CASGRDRTYEQYF. The CDR3 DNA reads TGTGCTAGTGGCCGGGACAGAACCTACGAGCAGTACTTC.

The V and J genes are TRBV2 and TRBJ2-7; 9 bases fit TRBD1. The CDR3 covers 15 residues. CDR1 and CDR2 (germline): SNHLY, FYNNEI. J was trimmed by 4 bases and V by 7 bases; bases with no gene match: 11. CDR3 region: CASISSGTGLYEQYF. CDR3 DNA sequence: TGTGCCAGCATTTCGTCCGGGACAGGGCTATACGAGCAGTACTTC. The whole variable domain, remainder taken from reference TRBV2 and TRBJ2-7, is EPEVTQTPSHQVTQMGQEVILRCVPISNHLYFYWYRQILGQKVEFLVSFYNNEISEKSEIFDDQFSVERPDGSNFTLKIRSTKLEDSAMYFCASISSGTGLYEQYFGPGTRLTVT.

The chain recombines TRBV19 with TRBJ2-7; tentative D call: TRBD2 (6 bases). V dropped 5 bases and J dropped 4 bases, with 15 bases sitting between them. This CDR3 contains 14 residues. Germline V gene sequence: CDR1 LNHDA, CDR2 SQIVND (reference sequence). CDR3 DNA: TGTGCCAGTAGTCCCGGGACTGGGCTTTACGAGCAGTACTTC. It translates to CASSPGTGLYEQYF.

This chain uses TRBV19 with TRBJ2-3; weak D call: TRBD2 (6 bases). Germline V gives CDR1 LNHDA, CDR2 SQIVND (reference sequence). The CDR3 runs 13 residues. Trimming left V 4 bases short and J 2 bases short, with 7 bases between. The CDR3 region is CASSRRDTDTQYF. The CDR3 nucleotides are TGTGCCAGTAGTAGGAGGGACACAGATACGCAGTATTTT.